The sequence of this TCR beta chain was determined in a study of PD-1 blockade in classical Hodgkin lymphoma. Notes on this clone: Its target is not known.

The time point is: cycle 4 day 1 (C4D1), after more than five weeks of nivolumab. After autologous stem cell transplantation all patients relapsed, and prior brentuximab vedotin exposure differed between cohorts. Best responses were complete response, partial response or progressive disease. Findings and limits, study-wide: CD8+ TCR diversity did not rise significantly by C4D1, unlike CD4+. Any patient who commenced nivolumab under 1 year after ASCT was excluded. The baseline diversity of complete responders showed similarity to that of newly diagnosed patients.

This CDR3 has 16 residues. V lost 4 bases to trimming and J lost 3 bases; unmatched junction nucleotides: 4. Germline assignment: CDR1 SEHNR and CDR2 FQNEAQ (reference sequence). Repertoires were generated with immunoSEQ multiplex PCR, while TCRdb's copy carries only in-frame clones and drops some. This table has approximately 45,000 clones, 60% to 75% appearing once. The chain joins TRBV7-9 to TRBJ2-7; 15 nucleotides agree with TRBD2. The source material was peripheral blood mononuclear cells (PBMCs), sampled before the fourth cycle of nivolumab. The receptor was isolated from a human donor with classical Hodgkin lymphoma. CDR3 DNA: TGTGCCAGCAGCTCCGGACTAGCGGGGGGGCTCTACGAGCAGTACTTC. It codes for CASSSGLAGGLYEQYF.